This entry is about one T cell receptor (beta chain). Its antigen is undetermined. The protocol was immunoSEQ multiplex PCR, while the TCRdb copy is restricted to in-frame clones and leaves out a portion. Among a few million clones, 92% were seen once, and the ten largest hold 0.37%. This sample was taken from a study of shared clonotypes between healthy human individuals. Overall study results and limits: In several donors, around 5% of naive CD4 clonotypes appeared in common.

It was into CD45RA+ naive and CD45RA-negative memory subsets that the CD4+ cells were split. Germline CDR1 LNHDA, CDR2 SQIVND (reference sequence). This CDR3 has 14 residues. Input material: naive CD4+ T cells from PBMCs. Subset indicated: CD45RA+ positively selected. J is TRBJ1-5 and V is TRBV19, with 7 bases lining up with TRBD1. This sequence was found in a man younger than 35 in good health. Some clones in this sample may be carry-over from other donors' samples. The chain's CDR3 is CGGGMGQFYQPQHF. The CDR3 coding sequence is TGTGGGGGGGGAATGGGACAGTTTTATCAGCCCCAGCATTTT.